This TCR beta chain was obtained from a study of blood T cells in healthy people across ages. Germline CDR1 reads SEHNR; CDR2 reads FQNEAQ (reference sequence). The junction had 4 bases not matched to a gene; V was cut back by 5 bases and J by 8 bases. The CDR3 covers 13 residues. Through a sample-barcoded 5' primer and a J-beta primer mix, a second PCR was run for roughly 6 to 12 cycles. TCRdb processed the 5' RACE reads anew with MiXCR; each CDR3 protein has one entry. In the table there are hundreds of thousands of distinct CDR3 sequences, about a quarter of which are singletons. The sample was also linked to a second study, of T cells of mothers and their children.

This chain connects TRBV7-9 to TRBJ1-1; 11 positions agree with TRBD1. The receptor comes from a boy younger than 18 in good health. Input material: blood. The CDR3 nucleotides are TGTGCCAGCAGCAGAGGACAGGGGGCAGAAGCTTTCTTT. Residues: CASSRGQGAEAFF.